This T cell receptor (beta chain) was recovered during a study of vaccination and CD4 T cells after COVID-19. Study overall: Six male and four female convalescents took part, two of them Hispanic.

Stated treatment: roughly ten-day PBMC culture with coronavirus spike peptide pools or control peptides (ViraFEST assay). With regard to this clonotype: Its target is unknown.

Sequenced with the Oncomine TCR Beta short-read assay was DNA taken from cultured CD4+ T cells. A single record per CDR3 protein comes from TCRdb applying MiXCR to the PCR reads. The sample consists of about 20,000 distinct CDR3 sequences, just under 45% of them appearing once. The source is a human donor who had recovered from COVID-19. Material for sequencing was CD4+ T cells from blood, cultured in vitro.

DNA for the CDR3: TGTGCCAGCAGCTTCACCGGGGAGCGGGGGAACAATGAGCAGTTCTTC. This sequence encodes CASSFTGERGNNEQFF. The chain joins TRBV11-3 to TRBJ2-1, with TRBD2 matching 8 bases. The CDR3 is 16 residues long. J was trimmed by 5 bases and V by 3 bases; bases with no gene match: 9. Germline V CDR1 and CDR2: SGHNT, YENEEA. The full variable domain, rest sourced from reference TRBV11-3 and TRBJ2-1, is EAGVVQSPRYKIIEKKQPVAFWCNPISGHNTLYWYLQNLGQGPELLIRYENEEAVDDSQLPKDRFSAERLKGVDSTLKIQPAELGDSAVYLCASSFTGERGNNEQFFGPGTRLTVL.